This record looks at one T cell receptor beta chain sequence and its context. No antigen is known for it. Within one base of it there is no much larger clone, and no base qualities were kept. The CDR3 holds 12 amino acids from the cysteine to the phenylalanine. Solely the CDR3 DNA is kept, with 36 bases framed from the first base. Germline trimming: 8 bases from V, 4 bases from J; junction bases outside gene matches: 5. CDR1 and CDR2 (SEHNR, FQNEAQ) derive from the germline V gene (reference sequence). The sample originates from a study of cytomegalovirus exposure and HLA in healthy donors (dated by TCRdb to about 2017). As for the study more broadly: In an earlier analysis of 550 to 750 of the donors, 276 Gb of sequence data and some 120 million unique TCR beta sequences from roughly 180 million T cells were reported. A later genetic analysis used genome-wide SNP genotypes for about 55% of the 666 donors, treating that subset as a discovery cohort. Alongside the repertoire data, information on donor age, sex, ethnicity and CMV serostatus was compiled. On average, 235,054 unique TCR beta nucleotide sequences were sequenced per donor among 300 to 500 genotyped donors of the cohort, with roughly 18% of those sequences being non-productive. Of the 398 genotyped donors, about 84% fell in the genetic ancestry cluster associated with self-reported Caucasian donors. Approximately 300 gigabases of sequencing data and tens of millions of unique TCR sequences were included in an early release covering several hundred HLA-typed donors. Every discovery cohort repertoire had been produced on one sequencing platform. Both class I and class II loci were covered by HLA typing, at four-digit resolution. Rather than drawing on any new phenotypic data, the later analysis identified candidate immune exposures from TCR beta sequences and the way those sequences occurred across donors. The T cell repertoires of 670 or so subjects were profiled by immunosequencing and related to cytomegalovirus serostatus. The study aimed to test whether cataloging public T cell receptors could reveal signatures of past pathogen exposure. In an earlier analysis of 587 of the donors, high-throughput TCR beta sequencing was used to judge whether each TCR beta V gene segment behaved as functional or pseudogenic. In addition to the first cohort of roughly 670 subjects, a separate validation cohort of 120 different subjects was used. A later analysis re-analyzed previously published TCR beta repertoires from 550 to 700 donors and added high-resolution HLA genotyping to study TCR occurrence patterns. Typing coverage varied by locus: roughly 620-630 donors for A, B, C, DRB1 and DQB1; roughly 520 for DQA1; about 600 for DPA1; around 450 for DPB1. High-throughput TCR immunosequencing, statistical association of individual TCRs with disease status, and machine learning were combined to predict cytomegalovirus infection status. Because of strong linkage in the cohort, roughly 5 DR-DQ haplotypes were treated as single units for association and clustering. The paper's findings and limits, for the study overall: An association between a missense DCLRE1C variant and V-gene and J-gene trimming of TCR beta chains was found in a later genetic analysis and replicated in an independent cohort. The study listed 170 or so TCR beta chains as associated with cytomegalovirus. It was suggested by the authors that the approach could potentially be generalized to other disease states and immunological phenotypes. This cohort had only TCR beta chains sequenced, and the lack of alpha or paired-chain data limited which features could be detected. Across donors, most TCR sequences were observed very rarely, whereas some public TCRs were present in many individuals. In an earlier analysis of approximately 590 of the donors, most TCR beta V segments appeared in productive rearrangements about 90% or about 30% of the time, broadly matching IMGT annotations. The earlier analysis of 587 of the donors excluded roughly 17 rarely observed V segments, including chromosome 9 orphons, because counts were too low. Three of the identified cytomegalovirus-associated TCR beta chains were confirmed in vitro to be specific for cytomegalovirus antigens. A further reported finding was that TCR beta sequences accurately predicted the HLA-A and HLA-B alleles for most subjects in the first cohort. A later analysis reported that several top co-occurrence clusters appeared linked to parvovirus B19, influenza, CMV and Epstein-Barr virus. Assigning TCR associations to individual alleles was difficult when HLA alleles, especially DR and DQ, strongly co-occurred. The classifier was reported to diagnose cytomegalovirus status with high specificity and sensitivity in both the original cohort and the validation cohort. A group of highly shared sequence variants was considered likely to be a technical artifact of the sequencing pipeline. In a later analysis, HLA-associated TCR beta chains showed more clonal expansion and lower generation probabilities than non-associated chains that were equally common. For the cohort, immune exposure information was limited to CMV serostatus. Linkage disequilibrium might explain the correlated functional status among segregating V segments, but an unknown experimental factor could not be ruled out. A later analysis associated 17,000 or so TCR beta sequences with specific HLA alleles at a false discovery rate of 0.05. Compared with the approximately 670-donor mean, donors in an Asian-associated ancestry cluster had fewer N-insertions in productive TCRs, according to a later genetic analysis. According to a later analysis, TCR association rates differed among HLA loci, with DRB1 alleles showing the most associated TCRs and HLA-C alleles showing the fewest. Roughly uniform sequencing depth across donors was assumed in presence/absence analyses, although this assumption may not hold. Some IMGT-functional V segments, including TRBV6-2 and TRBV6-3, could not be distinguished by the 87-base-pair reads and were therefore excluded. Because some donors lacked HLA typing at each locus, the association tests relied only on the typed subset. According to a later analysis, most CMV-associated TCR beta chains appeared to be HLA-restricted, and the HLA associations seemed to be driven largely by CMV exposure.

The cohort consisted of 666 healthy bone marrow donors. All cohort members were sampled while nominally healthy, although unrecorded immune exposures were likely present. The donor tested CMV seronegative, placing the donor among the 350 to 400 seronegative members of the cohort. A peripheral blood sample was provided by each donor, and peripheral blood mononuclear cells were used for TCR beta sequencing. Genomic DNA was extracted from the blood cell samples with the Qiagen DNeasy Blood Extraction Kit. The library was prepared using the immunoSEQ multiplex PCR assay. The multiplex PCR relied on a mix of 60 forward primers for TCR Vbeta segments and 13 reverse primers for TCR Jbeta segments. The CDR3 region of rearranged TCR beta genes was amplified from genomic DNA with a multiplex PCR assay. Amplified TCR beta libraries were sequenced as 87-base-pair reads on the Illumina HiSeq System. In the source study's methods: Across the 670 or so repertoires, a later analysis counted roughly 77 million unique TCR beta chains, roughly 11 million of which were shared by at least two donors. Raw reads were error-corrected and collapsed into unique sequences by a nearest-neighbor algorithm in which closely related sequences were merged to remove PCR and sequencing errors. CDR3 sequences were aligned to IMGT reference sequences to assign V, D and J gene segments. For a sequence to be retained, at least a six-nucleotide match to both a V gene segment and a J gene segment was required. Rearrangements were called productive when the CDR3 lacked stop codons and stayed in frame with V and J; all others were non-productive. CDR3 was defined by IMGT convention, running from the second conserved V-encoded cysteine to the conserved J-encoded phenylalanine. In an earlier analysis of more than 550 of the donors, sequences lacking an unambiguous match to a single V gene segment were excluded. In an earlier analysis of about 590 of the donors, a V segment was called functional when productive rearrangements were above 56.7%, and segregating when the standard deviation between donors exceeded 5%. To diagnose cytomegalovirus status from the catalog of TCR beta chain sequences, a statistical classification framework was built. A later analysis assigned V and J genes by comparing TCR nucleotide sequences with IMGT/GENE-DB human TR gene sequences. A later analysis assigned CDR3 sequences and most-parsimonious VDJ recombination scenarios with the TCRdist pipeline. In a later analysis, each TCR beta chain was defined by its CDR3 amino acid sequence together with its V-gene family, and reads lacking a unique V-gene family were excluded. As a way to deal with suspected cross-contamination and a sequencing artifact, a later analysis dropped under 600 nucleotide sequences that were highly shared and had low generation probability. For each public chain, a later analysis derived a clonal expansion index from normalized ranks of inferred template counts within each repertoire. In a later analysis, generation probabilities were computed using a VDJ recombination model fitted to out-of-frame rearrangements, and the results were checked against IGoR. In a later analysis, TCR-TCR, TCR-HLA and TCR-CMV co-occurrence was scored with hypergeometric tests, and a repertoire-size bias correction was applied to TCR pairs. A later analysis estimated false discovery rates by permuting HLA or CMV assignments 20 times. In a later analysis, co-occurring TCRs were grouped using DBSCAN, and TCRdist sequence similarity was added for clustering within HLA-allele-positive subsets. For co-occurrence clustering, repertoires with fewer than 30,000 or more than 120,000 public chains were excluded, along with five or six repertoires with anomalous nucleotide sharing. Here the immuneACCESS table is served through TCRdb, limited to in-frame sequences with V and J called. Missing clones are a known gap in these copies; in checked studies unresolved V genes cover under half, and the rest lacks a known reason. V and J calls and clone size are given by that table; D and trimming were obtained from the DNA. This sample has roughly 120,000 clones in its table, and 80% of those were observed once. Jointly, the top ten make up under 3% of the sample.

The chain uses TRBV7-9 and TRBJ2-7, with TRBD2 identical over 7 junction bases. Sequenced sample: PBMCs. The receptor's source is a man aged 30 to 45 in good health and CMV-seronegative. The sequenced DNA is TGTGCCAGCGACACGGGGGGTTACGAGCAGTACTTC. Its amino acids are CASDTGGYEQYF.